The 15 T cell receptor beta chains reported below all come from one sample, sequenced in a study of blood T cell repertoires in COVID-19. Profiled with immunoSEQ multiplex PCR; TCRdb holds only in-frame clones, not every one. The data contain more than 85,000 clones, 92% of them singletons. Sequences were obtained from peripheral blood. These receptors all come from a woman in her fifties or sixties with COVID-19, enrolled during active disease.

The chain couples TRBV5-5 to TRBJ2-7; D is perhaps TRBD2 (6 bases). CDR1 and CDR2 from the germline V gene are SGHKS and YYEKEE (reference sequence). This CDR3 spans 15 amino acids. The ends were cut back, 0 bases at V and 3 bases at J, with 13 bases in the middle. The DNA for the CDR3 is TGTGCCAGCAGCTTGGCCGTCGGTAGCGGCTACGAGCAGTACGTC. Translated, it gives CASSLAVGSGYEQYV.

J is TRBJ1-5 and V is TRBV7-2; no definite D call. Germline V CDR1 and CDR2: SGHTA, FQGNSA. V lost 1 base and J lost 7, with 14 bases in between. This CDR3 is built from 15 residues. As DNA, the CDR3 is TGTGCCAGCAGCTTAGTCCTGGGCAGCTACCAGCCCCAGCATTTT. Amino acid sequence: CASSLVLGSYQPQHF. Full variable domain (outside the CDR3, taken from reference TRBV7-2 and TRBJ1-5): GAGVSQSPSNKVTEKGKDVELRCDPISGHTALYWYRQSLGQGLEFLIYFQGNSAPDKSGLPSDRFSAERTGGSVSTLTIQRTQQEDSAVYLCASSLVLGSYQPQHFGDGTRLSIL.

The chain links TRBV7-9 to TRBJ1-2; D uncertain. This CDR3 has 16 residues. The germline V gene encodes CDR1 SEHNR and CDR2 FQNEAQ (reference sequence). V lost 1 base to trimming and J lost 7 bases, with 19 bases between them. The DNA for the CDR3 is TGTGCCAGCAGCTTAGGTACAAGTCTCGGGATTGGTGGCTACACCTTC. Amino acid sequence: CASSLGTSLGIGGYTF.

The chain combines TRBV7-2 with TRBJ2-3; 11 bases agree with TRBD2. The length of the CDR3 is 15 residues. V gave up 4 bases and J gave up 4 bases; unmatched junction bases: 4. Per the germline V gene, CDR1 is SGHTA and CDR2 is FQGNSA. CDR3 loop: CASSSTSGGADTQYF. In DNA form, the CDR3 reads TGTGCCAGCAGCTCTACTAGCGGGGGTGCAGATACGCAGTATTTT. The full variable domain, in which reference TRBV7-2 and TRBJ2-3 provide the parts outside the CDR3, is GAGVSQSPSNKVTEKGKDVELRCDPISGHTALYWYRQSLGQGLEFLIYFQGNSAPDKSGLPSDRFSAERTGGSVSTLTIQRTQQEDSAVYLCASSSTSGGADTQYFGPGTRLTVL.

The gene calls are TRBV2 and TRBJ1-2; 8 bases fit TRBD1. CDR3 length: 14 residues. The germline V gene has CDR1 SNHLY and CDR2 FYNNEI. Trimming took 4 bases from V and 4 from J; bases not matched to a gene: 5. CDR3 sequence: CASSGQGISYGYTF. CDR3 bases: TGTGCCAGCAGTGGACAGGGGATATCCTATGGCTACACCTTC.

The J gene is TRBJ2-1, the V gene TRBV7-9; tentative D call: TRBD1 (5 bases). V gave up 5 bases and J gave up 3 bases, with 11 bases separating them. The germline V gene encodes CDR1 SEHNR and CDR2 FQNEAQ (reference sequence). The CDR3 sequence is 14 residues long. CDR3: CASSPQGGYNEQFF. CDR3 DNA sequence: TGTGCCAGCAGCCCTCAGGGTGGCTACAATGAGCAGTTCTTC.

This chain uses TRBV2 with TRBJ1-2; a possible D gene is TRBD1 (6 bases). The CDR3 has 13 residues. Germline CDR1 is SNHLY and CDR2 is FYNNEI. V lost 7 bases, J lost 5 bases, and 14 bases lay in between. The CDR3 region has the DNA TGTGCCAGCATCAGGGGCGTAGGGTATGGCTACACCTTC. As protein: CASIRGVGYGYTF.

The gene calls are TRBV25-1 and TRBJ2-2, with 9 bases that match TRBD1. The CDR3 has 16 amino acids. V was clipped by 1 base and J by 6 bases; unmatched bases: 6. The germline V gene has CDR1 MGHDK and CDR2 SYGVNS. The CDR3 reads CASSEFTGTGSGELFF. The CDR3 nucleotides read TGTGCCAGCAGTGAATTTACCGGGACAGGGTCCGGGGAGCTGTTTTTT.

This clone was detected a few times. The J gene is TRBJ2-2, the V gene TRBV10-3; 8 bases fit TRBD1. The CDR3 totals 15 residues. The germline CDR1 and CDR2 sequences are ENHRY and SYGVKD. Losses at the gene ends were 6 bases for V and 4 bases for J; bases not matched to a gene: 7. The CDR3 DNA reads TGTGCCATCAGGGACAGGGAAAGGATCACCGGGGAGCTGTTTTTT. Amino acid sequence: CAIRDRERITGELFF.

The genes are TRBV19 and TRBJ1-5; no clear D. Deletions cut 6 bases from V and 0 bases from J, with 12 bases between. The CDR3 loop spans 15 amino acids. Germline-derived CDR1 and CDR2 are LNHDA and SQIVND (reference sequence). The CDR3 sequence is CASRTTPLSNQPQHF. Written as DNA, the CDR3 is TGTGCCAGTAGAACGACACCCCTTAGCAATCAGCCCCAGCATTTT.

V is TRBV6-6 and J is TRBJ1-5; 7 nucleotides align to TRBD1. J gave up 2 bases and V 4 bases, and 8 bases lay outside the gene matches. This CDR3 has 16 amino acids. Per germline, CDR1 MNHNY and CDR2 SVGAGI (reference sequence). CDR3 DNA sequence: TGTGCCAGCAGTTCTCCCGACAGGGCGGGCAATCAGCCCCAGCATTTT. Amino acids: CASSSPDRAGNQPQHF.

The chain carries TRBV6-5 and TRBJ2-3, with D hard to call. V was pared by 6 bases and J by 2 bases, with 12 bases between. Germline V gene sequence: CDR1 MNHEY, CDR2 SVGAGI. This CDR3 is built from 14 residues. The CDR3 nucleotides read TGTGCCAGCAGCCCCTTAACACCCACAGATACGCAGTATTTT. Protein sequence: CASSPLTPTDTQYF.

The rearrangement uses TRBV19 and TRBJ1-1; 7 bases match TRBD1. CDR1 LNHDA and CDR2 SQIVND come from the germline V gene (reference sequence). V lost 6 bases, J lost 4 bases, and 11 bases stayed unmatched. The CDR3 runs to 15 residues. The CDR3 nucleotides are TGTGCCAGTAGCCTAAGTGGACAGGTGGCCACTGAAGCTTTCTTT. Protein sequence: CASSLSGQVATEAFF.

The chain uses TRBV9 and TRBJ1-1; 7 nucleotides line up with TRBD1. The CDR3 spans 13 residues. Trimming cost V 4 bases and J 3 bases; bases outside gene matches: 3. Germline CDR1 and CDR2: SGDLS and YYNGEE. CDR3 amino acids: CASSRGQYTEAFF. The CDR3 DNA reads as TGTGCCAGCAGCAGGGGACAGTACACTGAAGCTTTCTTT.

The chain combines TRBV2 with TRBJ2-1; 12 nucleotides line up with TRBD2. The CDR3 is made up of 17 amino acids. Trimming took 0 bases from V and 6 from J; bases not matched to a gene: 6. In germline, CDR1 is SNHLY, CDR2 FYNNEI. The CDR3 region is CASSEALRLAGVNEQFF. In nucleotides, the CDR3 is TGTGCCAGCAGTGAAGCGCTTCGACTAGCGGGGGTCAATGAGCAGTTCTTC.